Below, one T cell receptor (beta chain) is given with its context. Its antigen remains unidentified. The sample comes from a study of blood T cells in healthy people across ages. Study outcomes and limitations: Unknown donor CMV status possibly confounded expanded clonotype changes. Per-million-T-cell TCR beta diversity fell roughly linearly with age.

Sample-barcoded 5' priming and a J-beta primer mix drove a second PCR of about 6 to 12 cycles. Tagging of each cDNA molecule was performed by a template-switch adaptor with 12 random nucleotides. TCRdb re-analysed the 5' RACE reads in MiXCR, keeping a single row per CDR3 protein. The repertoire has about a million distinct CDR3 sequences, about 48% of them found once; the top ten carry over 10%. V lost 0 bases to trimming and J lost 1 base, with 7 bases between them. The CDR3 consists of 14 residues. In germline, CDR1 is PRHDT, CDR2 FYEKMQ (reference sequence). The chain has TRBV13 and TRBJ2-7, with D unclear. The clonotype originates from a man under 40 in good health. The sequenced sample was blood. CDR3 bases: TGTGCCAGCAGCTTAGGGTTCGCATCCTACGAGCAGTACTTC. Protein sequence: CASSLGFASYEQYF.